These 16 T cell receptor beta chains originate from one sample sequenced in a study of preoperative IRX-2 immunotherapy in early breast cancer. Treatment indicated: preoperative locoregional IRX-2 cytokine immunotherapy. The protocol was immunoSEQ multiplex PCR, while the TCRdb copy is restricted to in-frame clones and leaves out a portion. The repertoire has about 27,000 clones, 78% of them found once; the top ten carry 2.2%. This specimen was lymph node tissue, taken before IRX-2 immunotherapy. The receptors derive from a human donor with breast cancer.

This chain uses TRBV6-8 with TRBJ2-3; possibly TRBD2 for D (6 bases). Germline loops: CDR1 MNHGY, CDR2 SAAAGT. This CDR3 is 16 amino acids long. Trimming removed 0 bases at V and 0 bases at J, with 10 bases between. CDR3 loop: CASSYSAGRSTDTQYF. CDR3 bases: TGTGCCAGCAGTTACTCGGCGGGGCGTAGCACAGATACGCAGTATTTT.

In its sample, this clone was seen once. The rearrangement uses TRBV14 and TRBJ1-2; D uncertain. Germline V gives CDR1 SGHDN, CDR2 FVKESK. The CDR3 extends over 12 amino acids. Trimming stripped 1 base from V and 9 bases from J, with 9 bases between. CDR3 protein: CASSQVGLSYTF. Written as DNA, the CDR3 is TGTGCCAGCAGCCAAGTTGGTTTGAGCTACACCTTC. The whole variable domain, filled in from reference TRBV14 and TRBJ1-2, reads EAGVTQFPSHSVIEKGQTVTLRCDPISGHDNLYWYRRVMGKEIKFLLHFVKESKQDESGMPNNRFLAERTGGTYSTLKVQPAELEDSGVYFCASSQVGLSYTFGSGTRLTVV.

The rearrangement uses TRBV19 and TRBJ2-7; 8 nucleotides match TRBD1. V shed 4 bases, J shed 2 bases, and the junction held 7 bases outside the gene matches. The CDR3 covers 15 residues. CDR1 is LNHDA and CDR2 is SQIVND in the germline V gene (reference sequence). As DNA, the CDR3 is TGTGCCAGTAGTACCTTGACAGGGGAAGCCTACGAGCAGTACTTC. Residues: CASSTLTGEAYEQYF. The full variable domain, rest sourced from reference TRBV19 and TRBJ2-7, is DGGITQSPKYLFRKEGQNVTLSCEQNLNHDAMYWYRQDPGQGLRLIYYSQIVNDFQKGDIAEGYSVSREKKESFPLTVTSAQKNPTAFYLCASSTLTGEAYEQYFGPGTRLTVT.

In its sample, this clone was seen once. The chain is built from TRBV23-1 and TRBJ1-2; D remains unclear. TRBV23-1 is classed as an ORF, of uncertain function. This CDR3 comprises 18 residues. The V end lost 6 bases, the J end lost 4 bases, and 27 bases lay between the germline ends. CDR3 protein: CASSHTTSRTRMFYGYTF. CDR3 bases: TGCGCCAGCAGCCATACTACTAGTCGGACCCGTATGTTCTATGGCTACACCTTC.

The CDR3 region has the DNA TGCGCCAGCAGCCAAGTCGAAGGCAGGGGGCGTTCACCCCTCCACTTT. Translating gives CASSQVEGRGRSPLHF. This rearrangement joins TRBV1 to TRBJ1-6; the table's TRBD1 call for D was not verified on the DNA. TRBV1 is labeled a pseudogene. This CDR3 is built from 16 residues.

This clone is termed medium-sized. The chain uses TRBV11-3 and TRBJ2-5; 9 bases match TRBD2. CDR1 SGHNT and CDR2 YENEEA come from the germline V gene. The J segment lost 2 bases and the V segment lost 5 bases, leaving 6 bases of the junction unmatched. The length of the CDR3 is 15 residues. The CDR3 protein is CASSKTLAGQETQYF. In nucleotides, the CDR3 is TGTGCCAGCAGCAAGACCCTAGCGGGGCAAGAGACCCAGTACTTC.

This chain uses TRBV19 with TRBJ2-7; D remains unclear. V dropped 2 bases and J dropped 0 bases, with 8 bases sitting between them. The CDR3 covers 14 residues. The germline CDR1 and CDR2 sequences are LNHDA and SQIVND (reference sequence). Here the CDR3 DNA reads TGTGCCAGTAGTATAACATTTAGCTCCTACGAGCAGTACTTC. It codes for CASSITFSSYEQYF.

This sequence joins TRBV27 and TRBJ1-5, with D possibly matching TRBD1 (6 bases). The CDR3 length is 14 residues. Trimming stripped 5 bases from V and 8 bases from J, with 16 bases between. CDR1 and CDR2 from the germline V gene are MNHEY and SMNVEV (reference sequence). The CDR3 is CASSGSNRAKPQHF. The CDR3 DNA is TGTGCCAGCAGTGGGTCAAACAGGGCGAAGCCCCAGCATTTT.

The chain recombines TRBV5-1 with TRBJ1-2; no reliable D call. V was trimmed by 2 bases and J by 8 bases, leaving 16 bases between them. The length of the CDR3 is 14 residues. Germline values: CDR1 SGHRS, CDR2 YFSETQ. This CDR3 reads CASSLFYDAAGYTF. CDR3 nucleotide sequence: TGCGCCAGCAGCTTATTCTACGACGCCGCAGGCTACACCTTC. Looking up the rest from reference TRBV5-1 and TRBJ1-2 gives the full variable domain: KAGVTQTPRYLIKTRGQQVTLSCSPISGHRSVSWYQQTPGQGLQFLFEYFSETQRNKGNFPGRFSGRQFSNSRSEMNVSTLELGDSALYLCASSLFYDAAGYTFGSGTRLTVV.

This chain connects TRBV10-2 to TRBJ1-1, with 8 bases fitting TRBD1. Unmatched junction bases numbered 9, after V lost 6 bases and J lost 6 bases. This CDR3 spans 14 amino acids. Per germline, CDR1 WSHSY and CDR2 SAAADI. The CDR3: CASRPRGQLSEAFF. The CDR3 DNA is TGCGCCAGCAGGCCCAGGGGGCAGCTCTCTGAAGCTTTCTTT.

This clone was seen only a few times. V usage is TRBV11-3 and J usage is TRBJ2-5; 8 positions agree with TRBD2. The CDR3 length is 16 residues. Unmatched junction bases numbered 7, after V lost 4 bases and J lost 0 bases. Germline CDR1 and CDR2: SGHNT and YENEEA. The CDR3 nucleotides read TGTGCCAGCAGCTCCCCGGGGGGGGTGTACCAAGAGACCCAGTACTTC. Its protein product is CASSSPGGVYQETQYF.

This chain links TRBV6-8 with TRBJ2-3, with a tentative D call TRBD2 (6 bases). The CDR3 sequence is 18 residues long. Germline V gene lookup returns CDR1 MNHGY and CDR2 SAAAGT. Trimming cost V 10 bases and J 2 bases, with 28 bases left between them. The chain's CDR3 is CAISDGRSVYGPTDTQYF. The CDR3 region has the DNA TGTGCCATCAGCGATGGGAGGTCAGTCTACGGCCCCACAGATACGCAGTATTTT.

This sequence joins TRBV6-8 and TRBJ1-2, with D perhaps TRBD1 (5 bases). The CDR3 covers 12 residues. With 2 bases removed from V and 8 bases from J, the gap between germline ends came to 9 bases. Germline-derived CDR1 and CDR2 are MNHGY and SAAAGT. CDR3 sequence: CASSYQWDGYTF. The DNA for the CDR3 is TGTGCCAGCAGTTACCAATGGGACGGCTACACCTTC.

This clone showed up just once. The rearrangement uses TRBV28 and TRBJ1-2; D may be TRBD1 (5 bases). The germline V gene encodes CDR1 MDHEN and CDR2 SYDVKM. There are 19 residues in the CDR3. Trimming removed 4 bases at V and 1 base at J, with 25 bases between. The chain's CDR3 is CASSSPLRGPLTINYGYTF. CDR3 DNA sequence: TGTGCCAGCAGTTCACCCCTTCGGGGACCCCTCACGATTAACTATGGCTACACCTTC.

This clone was observed a handful of times. The rearrangement joins TRBV19 to TRBJ2-7; a possible D gene is TRBD1 (6 bases). Trimming removed 6 bases from V and 2 bases from J, with 14 bases in between. CDR1 is LNHDA, CDR2 SQIVND, per germline (reference sequence). This CDR3 comprises 14 residues. Written as DNA, the CDR3 is TGTGCCAGTAGCAACAACAGGGTCACCTACGAGCAGTACTTC. Its protein is CASSNNRVTYEQYF. Together with reference TRBV19 and TRBJ2-7, the CDR3 gives the full variable domain: DGGITQSPKYLFRKEGQNVTLSCEQNLNHDAMYWYRQDPGQGLRLIYYSQIVNDFQKGDIAEGYSVSREKKESFPLTVTSAQKNPTAFYLCASSNNRVTYEQYFGPGTRLTVT.

This clone showed up just a few times. The junction and the germline gene differ at one end; a read error may be behind it. J is TRBJ2-5 and V is TRBV7-7; 8 bases agree with TRBD2. Germline-derived CDR1 and CDR2 are SSHAT and FNYEAQ (reference sequence). The CDR3 is 15 residues long. The CDR3 region has the DNA TGTGCTAGCAGCTTTAGCGGGGCTGACCAAGAGACCCAGTACTTC. Translating it yields CASSFSGADQETQYF.